This T cell receptor beta chain emerged from a study of human versus mouse CDR3 diversity and MHC coevolution (dated by TCRdb to about 2017). Looking at the study overall: According to reports, the immunoSEQ assay detects one in 200,000 T cells and minimizes multiplex PCR amplification bias. Valid reads per sample ranged from roughly 5.5 x 10^6 to 1.7 x 10^7 across mouse and human samples. The human cohort comprised three healthy volunteer blood donors, one aged 30 to 40, one aged 40 to 49 and one aged 60 to 70 at collection. As a reference point for TCR selection on multiple MHC II alleles, the study used human naive CD4 T cell repertoires and compared them against human-TCR-locus transgenic mice that have a single MHC II.

The full study reports these points: Two of the three human donors showed the lowest clonal inequality scores among all compared groups. Because human T cells were selected on several MHC II alleles, repertoire diversity was not considered directly comparable between humans and mice. The largest TCR beta repertoire, approximately 1.7 million clonotypes, was estimated by iCHAO1 for humans, a finding likely attributable to selection by multiple MHC II molecules. On average, humans had more CDR3 deletions and insertions than mice, indicating greater exonuclease and TdT activity.

About this clone: Its antigen has not been determined. No base quality information exists; no much larger clone differs at one position.

V sheds 6 bases and J sheds 4 bases, leaving 15 bases between their ends. The germline V gene (reference sequence) yields LNHDA for CDR1 and SQIVND for CDR2. Inclusive of the bounding cysteine and phenylalanine, the CDR3 is 15 residues long. The read is trimmed to its CDR3 DNA, 45 bases read in frame from base 1. The QIAGEN blood and tissue kit was used to extract genomic DNA from sorted cells, and the DNA was quantified on a NanoDrop 1000. The immunoSEQ platform deep sequenced and quantified TCR alpha and beta chains by multiplex PCR of genomic DNA. Per the authors' processing: Annotation of the TCR sequences relied on IMGT gene and region definitions. Out-of-frame rearrangements served as a stand-in for the preselection repertoire and were compared with in-frame clonotypes. The iCHAO1 estimator provided with the immunoSEQ platform was used to estimate repertoire size. A Gini index based on the Lorenz curve was applied to in-frame amino acid clonotypes to measure clonal inequality. The intersect function in the R package tcR was used to count shared clonotypes, while the Jaccard index served to score similarity. V, J and V-J usage frequencies went into a principal component analysis run with the R prcomp function, with no normalization applied. TCRdb took over this immuneACCESS table, retaining in-frame rearrangements with V and J assigned. Such tables are incomplete; in checked studies, under half of the missing clones stem from an unresolved V gene, and the remainder is unexplained. That table gives V, J and clone size, and the DNA gave D and trimming. Here the sample has around 77,000 clones; roughly 92% occur a single time. Roughly 0.15% of the sample is held by the ten biggest clonotypes.

Fluorescence-activated cell sorting was used to isolate naive CD4 T cells, defined as CD45RO-negative and CD62L-positive, from PBMCs. About 50 ml of fresh peripheral blood was collected from each donor, and PBMCs were isolated by Ficoll density centrifugation. Sorting was performed on a FACSAria III instrument, with purity above 85% for all samples. The receptor's source is a person between 25 and 70 years old in good health. The sequence is built from TRBV19 and TRBJ2-2; the D gene is perhaps TRBD1, from 5 matching bases. Sample: naive CD4+ T cells from blood. The cell subset or site tag for this specimen amounts to: CD45RO-negative CD62L-positive naive CD4 T cells. In nucleotides, the sequence is TGTGCCAGTAGGAGGATGGAAGGGGTCACCGGGGAGCTGTTTTTT. The encoded protein is CASRRMEGVTGELFF.